This TCR beta chain was retrieved from a study of blood T cell repertoires in COVID-19. In germline, CDR1 is SGHDN, CDR2 FVKESK. V gave up 4 bases and J gave up 4 bases, with 19 bases separating them. CDR3 length: 16 residues. The protocol was immunoSEQ multiplex PCR, while the TCRdb copy is restricted to in-frame clones and leaves out a portion. Here the sample spans hundreds of thousands of clones, 65% to 90% being singletons. The study assigned cohorts using participant-reported clinical history. This chain connects TRBV14 to TRBJ1-2; D perhaps matches TRBD1 (5 bases). The sample consisted of PBMCs or T cells enriched from blood (not recorded which). The receptor was derived from a middle-aged man who had recovered from COVID-19. DNA of the CDR3: TGTGCCAGCAGCCCCCTGGGGAAGGGGCACCTCTATGGCTACACCTTC. Encoded protein: CASSPLGKGHLYGYTF.